This T cell receptor beta chain was captured in a study of cytomegalovirus exposure and HLA in healthy donors. The CDR3 covers 18 residues. V lost 0 bases to trimming and J lost 4 bases, with 16 bases between them. CDR1 and CDR2 (germline): SGHTA, FQGTGA. PCR employed 60 Vbeta and 13 Jbeta primers. Clones were read by immunoSEQ multiplex PCR, and TCRdb kept only the in-frame ones, dropping some. The repertoire includes 110,000 or so clones, around three quarters of them detected once, and around 4.9% sits in the top ten. Material for sequencing was PBMCs. The chain couples TRBV7-3 to TRBJ2-6; no reliable D call. The sequence was obtained from a man in his fifties in good health and CMV-seropositive. In DNA form, the CDR3 reads TGTGCCAGCAGCTTAACACCAGAGGCCCGCCCCGGGGCCAACGTCCTGACTTTC. This sequence encodes CASSLTPEARPGANVLTF.